This T cell receptor (beta chain) was recorded in a study of OX40 agonist ivuxolimab in advanced cancers. Study-level background: Clinicians treated patients with ivuxolimab, an agonistic anti-OX40 (CD134) antibody. Ivuxolimab, which patients received intravenously every 2 weeks, was dosed at 0.01 to 10 mg/kg.

Excluded were patients having autoimmune disease history or systemic immunosuppression. CDR1 and CDR2 (germline): MGHRA, YSYEKL. V lost 4 bases and J lost 1; bases outside the gene matches: 2. The CDR3 totals 15 residues. Sequenced by immunoSEQ multiplex PCR; TCRdb stores in-frame clones only, minus some. The sample yields roughly 7,700 clones, over 60% seen once. The sequencing used CD4+ or CD8+ T cells sorted from blood, collected in a trial of the OX40 agonist ivuxolimab. The V gene is TRBV4-1, the J gene TRBJ2-1, with TRBD2 matching over 9 bases. The TCR sequence derives from an adult with an advanced solid tumor such as melanoma, head and neck, liver or kidney cancer. The CDR3 is CASSLTSGSYNEQFF. The CDR3 DNA follows: TGCGCCAGCAGCCTGACTAGCGGATCCTACAATGAGCAGTTCTTC.